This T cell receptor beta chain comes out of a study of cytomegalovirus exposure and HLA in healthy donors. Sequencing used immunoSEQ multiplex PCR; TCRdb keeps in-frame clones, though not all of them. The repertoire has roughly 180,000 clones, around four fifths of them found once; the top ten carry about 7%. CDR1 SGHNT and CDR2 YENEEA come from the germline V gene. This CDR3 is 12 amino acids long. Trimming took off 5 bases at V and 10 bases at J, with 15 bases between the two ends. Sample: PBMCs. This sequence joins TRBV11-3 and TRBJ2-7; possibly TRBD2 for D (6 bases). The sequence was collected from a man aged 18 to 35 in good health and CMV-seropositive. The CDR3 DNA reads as TGTGCCAGCAGCCTCCGGGAGTCGCCACAGTACTTC. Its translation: CASSLRESPQYF.